Here is one T cell receptor (beta chain) with its context. Its antigen is not identified. Of the isolated RNA, all was reverse transcribed, and so the sequenced material was expressed TCRB transcripts. The assay was immunoSEQ multiplex PCR, and TCRdb's table has in-frame clones only and misses some. The sample yields around 250,000 clones, approximately 14% seen once. The sample is drawn from a study of beta chain features in type 1 diabetes. Germline values: CDR1 MGHRA, CDR2 YSYEKL. The CDR3 is 16 amino acids. V was pared by 3 bases and J by 6 bases, with 9 bases of the junction left unmatched. Blood was collected once per donor into heparin, averaging about 0.12 L. Using CD45RO/CCR7/CD25/CD127/CD95/CD27, CD4+ naive, central memory, regulatory and stem cell-like memory cells were sorted. Notes on the study in general: An over-representation of cells with high TCR expression could result from cDNA sequencing. Within the patient group, naive, central memory and Treg TCRB repertoires appeared more similar to each other than within healthy donors. Type 1 diabetes patients showed a moderate but significant shortening of TCRB CDR3s in all four CD4+ subsets.

J is TRBJ2-7 and V is TRBV4-1, with 12 bases matching TRBD2. The sequence was collected from a man aged 25-45 years with type 1 diabetes. Material for sequencing was naive CD4+ T cells from blood. As DNA, the CDR3 is TGCGCCAGCAGCCAGATAGGACTAGCGGGAATCGGCGAGCAGTACTTC. This translates into CASSQIGLAGIGEQYF.